The clone carrying this T cell receptor (beta chain) appeared a few times. Its antigen is as yet unknown. The PCR ran on 60 Vbeta and 13 Jbeta primers. Here immunoSEQ multiplex PCR was the method, and the copy in TCRdb shows in-frame clones only, minus some. The sample includes about 150,000 clones, roughly 80% of them seen just once. This entry is derived from a study of cytomegalovirus exposure and HLA in healthy donors. Turning to the study itself: Drawn from HLA-typed donors, 65 million to 100 million unique TCRs were held in an early data release. The study's findings and limits: The classifier was said to identify cytomegalovirus status with high specificity and sensitivity. An analysis done earlier found most TCR beta V segments productive about 87% or about 30% of the time.

V shed 4 bases, J shed 1 base, and the junction held 3 bases outside the gene matches. The CDR3 consists of 16 residues. In germline, CDR1 is KGHSH, CDR2 LQKENI. Though nominally healthy at sampling, donors likely had unrecorded immune exposures. The chain has TRBV18 and TRBJ2-2, with 10 bases matching TRBD2. Sequencing was performed on PBMCs. The TCR was taken from a man aged 30 to 39 in good health and CMV-seropositive. CDR3 nucleotides: TGTGCCAGCTCACTAAGGACTAGCGGGAACACCGGGGAGCTGTTTTTT. Amino acids: CASSLRTSGNTGELFF.